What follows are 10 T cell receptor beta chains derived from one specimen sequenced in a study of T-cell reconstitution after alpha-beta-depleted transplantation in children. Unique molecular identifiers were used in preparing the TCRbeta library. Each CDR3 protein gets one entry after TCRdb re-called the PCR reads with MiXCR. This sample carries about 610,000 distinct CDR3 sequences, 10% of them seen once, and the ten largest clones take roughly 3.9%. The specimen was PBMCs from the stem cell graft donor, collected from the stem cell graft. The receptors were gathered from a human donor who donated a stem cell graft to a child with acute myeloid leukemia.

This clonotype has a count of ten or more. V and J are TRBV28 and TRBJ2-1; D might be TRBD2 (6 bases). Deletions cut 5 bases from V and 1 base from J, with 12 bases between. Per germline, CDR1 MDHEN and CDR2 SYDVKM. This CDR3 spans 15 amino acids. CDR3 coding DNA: TGTGCCAGCAGTCGGGACTCCTCTTCCTACAATGAGCAGTTCTTC. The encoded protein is CASSRDSSSYNEQFF.

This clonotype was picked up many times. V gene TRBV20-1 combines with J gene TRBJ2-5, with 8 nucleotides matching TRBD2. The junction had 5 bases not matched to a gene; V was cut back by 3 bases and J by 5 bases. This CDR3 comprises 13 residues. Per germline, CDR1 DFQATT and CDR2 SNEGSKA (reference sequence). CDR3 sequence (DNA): TGCAGTGCTAGCCGGGGCGGGAGGGAGACCCAGTACTTC. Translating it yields CSASRGGRETQYF.

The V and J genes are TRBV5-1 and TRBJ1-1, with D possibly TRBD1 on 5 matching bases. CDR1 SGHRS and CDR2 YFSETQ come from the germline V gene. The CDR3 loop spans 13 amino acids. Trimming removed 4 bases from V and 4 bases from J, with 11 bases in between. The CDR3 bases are TGCGCCAGCAGCGTCGGGGGTGTCACTGAAGCTTTCTTT. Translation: CASSVGGVTEAFF.

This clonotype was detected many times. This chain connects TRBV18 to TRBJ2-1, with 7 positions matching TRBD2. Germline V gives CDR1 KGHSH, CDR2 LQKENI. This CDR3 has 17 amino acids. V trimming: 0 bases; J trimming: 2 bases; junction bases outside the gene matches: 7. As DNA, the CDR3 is TGTGCCAGCTCACCACCCCTTGGGGGGGAGGCCTACAATGAGCAGTTCTTC. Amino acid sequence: CASSPPLGGEAYNEQFF.

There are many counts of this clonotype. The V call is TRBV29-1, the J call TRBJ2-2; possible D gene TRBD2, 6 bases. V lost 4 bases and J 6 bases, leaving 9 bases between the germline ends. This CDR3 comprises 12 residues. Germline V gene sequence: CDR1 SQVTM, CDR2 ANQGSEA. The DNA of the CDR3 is TGCAGCGTTGCGAGCGGGCCCGGGGAGCTGTTTTTT. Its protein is CSVASGPGELFF.

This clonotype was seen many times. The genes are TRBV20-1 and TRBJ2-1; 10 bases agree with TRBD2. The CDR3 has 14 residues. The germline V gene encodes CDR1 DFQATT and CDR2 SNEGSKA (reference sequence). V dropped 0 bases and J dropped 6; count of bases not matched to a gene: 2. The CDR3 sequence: CSAREPSGSNEQFF. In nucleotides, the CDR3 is TGCAGTGCTAGAGAACCTAGCGGGAGCAATGAGCAGTTCTTC.

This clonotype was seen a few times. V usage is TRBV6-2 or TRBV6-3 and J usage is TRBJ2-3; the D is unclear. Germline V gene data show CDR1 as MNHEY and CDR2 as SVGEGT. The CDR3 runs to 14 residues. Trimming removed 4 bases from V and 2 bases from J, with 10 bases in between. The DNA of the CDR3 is TGTGCCAGCAGTTTTGGTGACCCCACAGATACGCAGTATTTT. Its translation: CASSFGDPTDTQYF.

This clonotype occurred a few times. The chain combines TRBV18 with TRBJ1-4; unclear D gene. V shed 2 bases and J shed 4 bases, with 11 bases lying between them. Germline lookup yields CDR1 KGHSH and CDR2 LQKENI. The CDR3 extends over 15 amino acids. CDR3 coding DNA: TGTGCCAGCTCACCAACGGATAGAAGTAATGAAAAACTGTTTTTT. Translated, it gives CASSPTDRSNEKLFF. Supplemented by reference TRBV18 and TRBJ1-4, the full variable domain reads NAGVMQNPRHLVRRRGQEARLRCSPMKGHSHVYWYRQLPEEGLKFMVYLQKENIIDESGMPKERFSAEFPKEGPSILRIQQVVRGDSAAYFCASSPTDRSNEKLFFGSGTQLSVL.

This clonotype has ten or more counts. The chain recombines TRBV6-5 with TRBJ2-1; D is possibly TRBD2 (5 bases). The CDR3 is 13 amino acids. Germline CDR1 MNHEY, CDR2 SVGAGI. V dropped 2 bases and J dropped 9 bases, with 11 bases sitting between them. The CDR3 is CASSYPPSLEQFF. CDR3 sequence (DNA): TGTGCCAGCAGTTACCCTCCTAGCCTTGAGCAGTTCTTC.

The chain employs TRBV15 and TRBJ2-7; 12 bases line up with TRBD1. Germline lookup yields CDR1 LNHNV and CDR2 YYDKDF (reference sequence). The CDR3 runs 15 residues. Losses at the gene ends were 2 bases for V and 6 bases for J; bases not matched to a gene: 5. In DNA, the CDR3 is TGTGCCACCAGCAGACCGGGACAGGGGGCTGGCGAGCAGTACTTC. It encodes CATSRPGQGAGEQYF.